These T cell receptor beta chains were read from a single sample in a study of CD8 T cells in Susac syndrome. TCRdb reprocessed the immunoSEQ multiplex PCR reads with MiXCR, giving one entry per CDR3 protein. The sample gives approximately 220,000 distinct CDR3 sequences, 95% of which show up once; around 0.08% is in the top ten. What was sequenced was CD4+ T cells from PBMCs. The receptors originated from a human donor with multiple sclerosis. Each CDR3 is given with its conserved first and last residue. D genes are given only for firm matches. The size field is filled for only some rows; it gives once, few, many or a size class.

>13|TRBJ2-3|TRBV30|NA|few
CAWSVGLTDTQYF
TGTGCCTGGAGTGTGGGACTCACAGATACGCAGTATTTT
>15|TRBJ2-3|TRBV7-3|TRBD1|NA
CASSLSGQGSDTQYF
TGTGCCAGCAGCTTGTCGGGACAGGGGTCAGATACGCAGTATTTT
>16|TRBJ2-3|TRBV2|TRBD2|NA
CASSHHPGLASDTQYF
TGTGCCAGCAGTCATCATCCGGGACTAGCGTCGGATACGCAGTATTTT
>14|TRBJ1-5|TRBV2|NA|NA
CASRLQGRHQPQHF
TGTGCCAGCAGACTACAGGGTCGGCATCAGCCCCAGCATTTT
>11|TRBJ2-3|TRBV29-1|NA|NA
CSVEEDYTQYF
TGCAGCGTTGAAGAGGACTATACGCAGTATTTT
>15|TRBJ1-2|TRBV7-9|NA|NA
CASSPGDSGTYGYTF
TGTGCCAGCAGCCCCGGTGATTCGGGTACCTATGGCTACACCTTC
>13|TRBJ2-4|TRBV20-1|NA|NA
CSARRDLERIQYF
TGCAGTGCTAGACGGGACCTCGAAAGAATTCAGTACTTC
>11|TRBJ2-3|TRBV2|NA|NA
CASGPLETQYF
TGTGCCAGCGGGCCACTAGAGACGCAGTATTTT
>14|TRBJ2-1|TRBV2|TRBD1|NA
CASRGTGSYNEQFF
TGTGCCAGCCGGGGGACAGGGTCGTACAATGAGCAGTTCTTC
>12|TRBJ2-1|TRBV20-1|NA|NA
CSARVDSDEQFF
TGCAGTGCTAGAGTGGATAGCGATGAGCAGTTCTTC
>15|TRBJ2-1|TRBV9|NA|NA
CASSVRQQSYNEQFF
TGTGCCAGCAGCGTAAGACAGCAATCCTACAATGAGCAGTTCTTC
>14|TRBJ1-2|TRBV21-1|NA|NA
CASSSGGSYYGYTF
TGTGCCAGCAGCTCAGGAGGGAGTTACTATGGCTACACCTTC
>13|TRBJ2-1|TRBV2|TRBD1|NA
CASTLGQNNEQFF
TGTGCCAGCACTCTGGGACAGAACAATGAGCAGTTCTTC
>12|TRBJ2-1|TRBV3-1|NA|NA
CASSQVSHEQFF
TGTGCCAGCAGCCAAGTTTCGCATGAGCAGTTCTTC
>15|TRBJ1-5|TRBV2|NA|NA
CASSGTGRNNQPQHF
TGTGCCAGCAGTGGAACCGGACGAAACAATCAGCCCCAGCATTTT
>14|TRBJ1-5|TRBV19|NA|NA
CASSMSGFNQPQHF
TGTGCCAGTAGTATGTCGGGGTTCAATCAGCCCCAGCATTTT
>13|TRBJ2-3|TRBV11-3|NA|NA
CASSLDGLGTQYF
TGTGCCAGCAGCTTAGACGGGTTGGGGACGCAGTATTTT
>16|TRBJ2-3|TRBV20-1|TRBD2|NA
CSARRPRAGGTDTQYF
TGCAGTGCTAGACGCCCGAGAGCGGGGGGCACAGATACGCAGTATTTT
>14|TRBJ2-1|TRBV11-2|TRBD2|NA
CASSALSGGNEQFF
TGTGCCAGCAGCGCCCTTAGCGGGGGTAATGAGCAGTTCTTC
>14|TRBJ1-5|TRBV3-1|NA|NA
CASSQVAGDQPQHF
TGTGCCAGCAGCCAAGTGGCAGGCGATCAGCCCCAGCATTTT
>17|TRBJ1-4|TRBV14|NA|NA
CASSQDHRQLTNEKLFF
TGTGCCAGCAGCCAAGACCACCGACAGTTGACTAATGAAAAACTGTTTTTT
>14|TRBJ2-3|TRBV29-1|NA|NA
CSSAGRLTRDTQYF
TGCAGCTCTGCGGGACGACTAACGAGGGATACGCAGTATTTT
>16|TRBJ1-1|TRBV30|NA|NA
CAWSGNLGGLNTEAFF
TGTGCCTGGAGTGGGAACCTCGGAGGGCTGAACACTGAAGCTTTCTTT
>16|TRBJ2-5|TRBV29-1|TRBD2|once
CSVATGTSGLQETQYF
TGCAGCGTCGCCACCGGGACTAGCGGCCTACAAGAGACCCAGTACTTC
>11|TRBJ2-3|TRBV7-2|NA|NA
CASRFGDTQYF
TGTGCCAGCAGATTCGGAGATACGCAGTATTTT
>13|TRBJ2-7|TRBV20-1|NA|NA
CSARPTGNGEQYF
TGCAGTGCTAGACCCACAGGGAACGGCGAGCAGTACTTC
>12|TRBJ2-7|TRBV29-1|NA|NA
CSVVHPSLEQYF
TGCAGCGTTGTGCATCCATCCCTTGAGCAGTACTTC
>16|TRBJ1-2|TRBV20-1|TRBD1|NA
CSAPSLVTGGHYGYTF
TGCAGTGCTCCTTCCCTAGTGACAGGGGGCCACTATGGCTACACCTTC
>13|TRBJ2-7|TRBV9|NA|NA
CASSRQSSYEQYF
TGTGCCAGCAGCCGGCAGAGCTCCTACGAGCAGTACTTC
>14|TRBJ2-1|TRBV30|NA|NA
CAWSRLHHVDEQFF
TGTGCCTGGAGTCGCCTACATCACGTCGATGAGCAGTTCTTC
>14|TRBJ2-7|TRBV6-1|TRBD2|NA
CASTRLAGAYEQYF
TGTGCCAGCACCAGACTAGCGGGGGCGTACGAGCAGTACTTC
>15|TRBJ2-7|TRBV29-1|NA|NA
CSVPDPEGRGYEQYF
TGCAGCGTTCCTGACCCCGAAGGTCGTGGCTACGAGCAGTACTTC
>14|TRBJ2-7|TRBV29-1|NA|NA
CSVEHTVGSDEQYF
TGCAGCGTTGAACACACAGTGGGTAGCGACGAGCAGTACTTC
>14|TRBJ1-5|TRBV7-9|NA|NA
CASSSAAENQPQHF
TGTGCCAGCAGCTCCGCAGCCGAAAATCAGCCCCAGCATTTT
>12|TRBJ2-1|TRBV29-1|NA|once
CSVNERANEQFF
TGCAGCGTGAACGAGAGGGCAAATGAGCAGTTCTTC